This is a list of T cell receptor beta chains from one sample in a study of shared clonotypes between healthy human individuals. Produced via immunoSEQ multiplex PCR; TCRdb's table is partial and in-frame only. Of about 2 million clones listed, about 95% are singletons. Sequencing was carried out using naive CD8+ T cells sorted from blood. These receptors came from a man between 18 and 29 years old in good health. CDR3s include the opening cysteine and the closing phenylalanine or tryptophan. The D gene is left open where the match is weak. The listing skips clone size in some rows; elsewhere it reads once, few, many or a size class.

clone_size d_call j_call v_call cdr3_nt cdr3_aa
- - TRBJ2-5 TRBV27 TGTGCCAGCAGTTTAACATATCCGCCGGAGACCCAGTACTTC CASSLTYPPETQYF
- TRBD1 TRBJ1-1 TRBV14 TGTGCCAGCAGCCAGGAAGGGACAGGGGGGAACACTGAAGCTTTCTTT CASSQEGTGGNTEAFF
- TRBD2 TRBJ2-3 TRBV9 TGTGCCAGCAGCGAGGGACTAGCCGTTGGAGATACGCAGTATTTT CASSEGLAVGDTQYF
once - TRBJ1-6 TRBV25-1 TGTGCCAGCAATGTCAGGGGTCCGTATAATTCACCCCTCCACTTT CASNVRGPYNSPLHF
- - TRBJ2-1 TRBV28 TGTGCCAGCAGTTTAGCAGGCCTGAGGGGGTCCTACAATGAGCAGTTCTTC CASSLAGLRGSYNEQFF
- - TRBJ1-6 TRBV4-3 TGCGCCAGCAGCCAAGATCTTACCCAGGCCCTCCACTTT CASSQDLTQALHF
- TRBD2 TRBJ2-1 TRBV10-3 TGTGCCATCAGTGAGTCGATCAGGGCGGCTAGCGGGAGTCACTACAATGAGCAGTTCTTC CAISESIRAASGSHYNEQFF
- - TRBJ1-1 TRBV7-9 TGTGCCAGCAGGTCCCGAACGAACACTGAAGCTTTCTTT CASRSRTNTEAFF
- - TRBJ2-2 TRBV6-5 TGTGCCTCCGGCGGGGTTACCACCGGGGAGCTGTTTTTT CASGGVTTGELFF
- - TRBJ2-1 TRBV11-2 TGTGCCAGCAGCGACGATCGGGATGAGCAGTTCTTC CASSDDRDEQFF
- - TRBJ1-1 TRBV4-3 TGCGCCAGCAGCCAAGATTTGAGGGGCTCCAACACTGAAGCTTTCTTT CASSQDLRGSNTEAFF
- TRBD2 TRBJ2-1 TRBV2 TGTGCCAGCAGTGATTCGGGGGGGATGTTCAATGAGCAGTTCTTC CASSDSGGMFNEQFF
- - TRBJ2-1 TRBV5-1 TGCGCCAGCAGGATAGCTAATGAGCAGTTCTTC CASRIANEQFF
- - TRBJ2-7 TRBV27 TGTGCCAGCAGTGTCCAGGGGGGGGTCTACGAGCAGTACTTC CASSVQGGVYEQYF
- TRBD2 TRBJ2-3 TRBV7-6 TGTGCCAGCAGCCACCTGCGGGGGGGAACAGATACGCAGTATTTT CASSHLRGGTDTQYF
- - TRBJ2-1 TRBV7-9 TGTGCCAGCAGCTCCGCCGGGATCAACCCCTACAATGAGCAGTTCTTC CASSSAGINPYNEQFF
- TRBD1 TRBJ1-1 TRBV7-9 TGTGCCAGCAGCCCCCAACCGGGACAGGGGACAACTGAAGCTTTCTTT CASSPQPGQGTTEAFF
- - TRBJ1-5 TRBV6-1 TGTGCCAGCAGTGACTTGACAGGCTTAAGTCAGCCCCAGCATTTT CASSDLTGLSQPQHF
- TRBD1 TRBJ2-2 TRBV9 TGTGCCAGCGGGACAGGGGCAAACACCGGGGAGCTGTTTTTT CASGTGANTGELFF
- TRBD2 TRBJ2-7 TRBV7-9 TGTGCCAGCAGCCCCATGACTAGCGGAGGCTACGAGCAGTACTTC CASSPMTSGGYEQYF
- TRBD2 TRBJ2-7 TRBV10-1 TGCGCCAGCAGCCCCACGGGAGGAGGGCCATTCCCCGACGAGCAGTACTTC CASSPTGGGPFPDEQYF
once - TRBJ2-7 TRBV2 TGTGCCAGCAGTGAGGGCGCCCTGGAAAGCTACGAGCAGTACTTC CASSEGALESYEQYF
- TRBD2 TRBJ2-5 TRBV9 TGTGCCAGCAGCGTAGGACTAGCGAATCAAGAGACCCAGTACTTC CASSVGLANQETQYF
- TRBD1 TRBJ2-6 TRBV19 TGTGCCAGCCGACAGGGCCATTCTTCTGGGGCCAACGTCCTGACTTTC CASRQGHSSGANVLTF
- TRBD1 TRBJ1-1 TRBV4-2 TGTGCCAGCAGCCAAGATGAGGGGGCGGTCACTGAAGCTTTCTTT CASSQDEGAVTEAFF
- - TRBJ2-7 TRBV30 TGTGCCTGGAGTGTCGGCGAGCAGTACTTC CAWSVGEQYF
- TRBD1 TRBJ1-6 TRBV2 TGTGCCAGCAGTTATCGGTGGACAGGGGAGAATTCACCCCTCCACTTT CASSYRWTGENSPLHF
- - TRBJ2-3 TRBV15 TGTGCCACCAGCTACCCCTCGGGAGCTAGCACAGATACGCAGTATTTT CATSYPSGASTDTQYF
- - TRBJ2-7 TRBV4-3 TGCGCCAGCAGCCAAGGGTTAGAGGCCAGCCCCTACGAGCAGTACTTC CASSQGLEASPYEQYF
- - TRBJ2-2 TRBV7-2 TGTGCCAGCAGAGAACAGTACCTGAACACCGGGGAGCTGTTTTTT CASREQYLNTGELFF
- - TRBJ1-3 TRBV13 TGTGCCAGCAGCACCTCGGGACACCGCTCTGGAAACACCATATATTTT CASSTSGHRSGNTIYF
- - TRBJ1-2 TRBV18 TGTGCCAGCTCCCCGCCAAAGGGGAAGGGGATTTACTATGGCTACACCTTC CASSPPKGKGIYYGYTF
- TRBD1 TRBJ2-5 TRBV11-2 TGTGCCAGCAAGAGACAGGGGATCTTGTACCAAGAGACCCAGTACTTC CASKRQGILYQETQYF
- TRBD2 TRBJ2-1 TRBV4-3 TGCGCCAGCAGCCAGAGACTAGCGGGAGGCACCTACAATGAGCAGTTCTTC CASSQRLAGGTYNEQFF
- TRBD1 TRBJ2-7 TRBV10-3 TGTGCCTCGGGACAGGGCTCCTACGAGCAGTACTTC CASGQGSYEQYF
once TRBD2 TRBJ2-7 TRBV11-2 TGTGCCAGCAGCTTGTCGTACGGGGGGGACGAGCAGTACTTC CASSLSYGGDEQYF
- TRBD2 TRBJ2-5 TRBV5-1 TGCGCCAGCAGCTTGTGGACTAGCGGGAGCAGCGAAGAGACCCAGTACTTC CASSLWTSGSSEETQYF
- TRBD2 TRBJ2-1 TRBV13 TGTGCCAGCAGCTTAGGACTAGCGGGCTACAATGAGCAGTTCTTC CASSLGLAGYNEQFF
- - TRBJ1-2 TRBV7-3 TGTGCCAGCAGACCCGACACCAACTATGGCTACACCTTC CASRPDTNYGYTF
- TRBD2 TRBJ2-3 TRBV7-9 TGTGCCAGCAGCCGTAGCGGGGGAGGGTTTGATACGCAGTATTTT CASSRSGGGFDTQYF
- - TRBJ2-7 TRBV4-1 TGCGCCAGCAGCCAAGAATCTAGCTCCTACGAGCAGTACTTC CASSQESSSYEQYF
- - TRBJ2-7 TRBV6-1 TGTGCCAGCAGTGTGCGGACGTCCTACGAGCAGTACTTC CASSVRTSYEQYF
- - TRBJ1-1 TRBV25-1 TGTGCCAGCAGTAACAGGGCCGAAGCTTTCTTT CASSNRAEAFF
- TRBD1 TRBJ2-3 TRBV9 TGTGCCAGCACCCGGACAGGGGGCAACACAGATACGCAGTATTTT CASTRTGGNTDTQYF
- TRBD1 TRBJ1-3 TRBV25-1 TGTGCCAGCAGTGAACTGGGACAGAGATACTCTGGAAACACCATATATTTT CASSELGQRYSGNTIYF
once - TRBJ2-1 TRBV29-1 TGCAGCGCTGACCTCGGCGTCAGCTACAATGAGCAGTTCTTC CSADLGVSYNEQFF
- - TRBJ2-2 TRBV30 TGTGCCTGGAGTGATAACCGACAGGTGACAAACACCGGGGAGCTGTTTTTT CAWSDNRQVTNTGELFF
- - TRBJ2-1 TRBV7-9 TGTGCCAGCAGCTTTTCTGGAGAGGGAATCAATGAGCAGTTCTTC CASSFSGEGINEQFF
- - TRBJ2-7 TRBV5-1 TGCGCCAGCAGCCCCAGGACAGACTCCTACGAGCAGTACTTC CASSPRTDSYEQYF
once TRBD1 TRBJ1-6 TRBV13 TGTGCCAGCAGCCAGCAACAGGGGGCCTATAATTCACCCCTCCACTTT CASSQQQGAYNSPLHF
- - TRBJ2-7 TRBV9 TGTGCCAGCAGCGTAGGAGGCGGAGCCTACGAGCAGTACTTC CASSVGGGAYEQYF
- - TRBJ2-5 TRBV27 TGTGCCAGCAGGCCACTAGGAGGCCAAGAGACCCAGTACTTC CASRPLGGQETQYF
- TRBD1 TRBJ1-4 TRBV27 TGTGCCAGCAGTGAGCAACAGGGGGCAGGTGTTGAAAAACTGTTTTTT CASSEQQGAGVEKLFF
- - TRBJ2-2 TRBV4-3 TGCGCCAGCAGCCAAGGAACGAACACCGGGGAGCTGTTTTTT CASSQGTNTGELFF
- TRBD1 TRBJ2-3 TRBV28 TGTGCCAGCAATTTCGACAGGGCCGTTTTTCTCACAGATACGCAGTATTTT CASNFDRAVFLTDTQYF
- TRBD1 TRBJ1-5 TRBV6-5 TGTGCCAGCAGTTACGACAGGGGTGGCAATCAGCCCCAGCATTTT CASSYDRGGNQPQHF
- - TRBJ2-7 TRBV9 TGTGCCAGCAGCGTAGCCACAGGGAGCGAGCAGTACTTC CASSVATGSEQYF
- - TRBJ2-2 TRBV4-1 TGCGCCAGCAGCCCCGCGGGTTCGAACACCGGGGAGCTGTTTTTT CASSPAGSNTGELFF
- - TRBJ1-4 TRBV4-1 TGCGCCAGCAGCCCTCGGGAAGGAACTAATGAAAAACTGTTTTTT CASSPREGTNEKLFF